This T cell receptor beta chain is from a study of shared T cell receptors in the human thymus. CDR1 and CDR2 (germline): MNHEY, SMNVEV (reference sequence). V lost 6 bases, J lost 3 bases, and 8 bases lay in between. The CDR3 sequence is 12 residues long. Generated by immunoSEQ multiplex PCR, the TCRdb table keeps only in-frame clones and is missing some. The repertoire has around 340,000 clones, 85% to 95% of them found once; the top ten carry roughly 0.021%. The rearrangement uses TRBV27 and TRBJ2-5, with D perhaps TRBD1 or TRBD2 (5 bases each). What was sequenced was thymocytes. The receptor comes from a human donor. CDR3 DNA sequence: TGTGCCAGCAGGGGGCGGGAAGAGACCCAGTACTTC. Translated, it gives CASRGREETQYF.